This TCR beta chain was recovered during a study of blood T cell repertoires in COVID-19. Looking at the study overall: Material from acute and convalescent COVID-19 was sourced from the United States, Italy and Spain. The cDNA or gDNA used as material had been derived from T cells, B-cell-depleted T cells, or PBMCs.

Germline CDR1 reads MGHRA; CDR2 reads YSYEKL. V lost 0 bases, J lost 4 bases, and 7 bases stayed unmatched. The CDR3 has 17 amino acids. Original analysis: Cell counts per sample came from amplifying reference gene primers. Repertoires were generated with immunoSEQ multiplex PCR, while TCRdb's copy carries only in-frame clones and drops some. Clone size and V and J calls were adopted from that table, with D and trimming inferred from the DNA. The table shows around 110,000 clones, with roughly 84% occurring only once. This clone was seen once. Sequencing used peripheral blood. V and J are TRBV4-1 and TRBJ2-1, with 9 bases identical to TRBD2. This receptor was taken from a human donor in a cohort sampled during active COVID-19. CDR3 in DNA: TGCGCCAGCAGCCAAGAAGGCGGGACTAGCAGTTACAATGAGCAGTTCTTC. Translated, it gives CASSQEGGTSSYNEQFF.